The 4 T cell receptor beta chains below come from one sample, sequenced in a study of type 1 regulatory T cells. MiXCR, run by TCRdb on the reads, gives a single entry per CDR3 protein. The table lists 90,000 to 100,000 distinct CDR3 sequences, 30% to 35% of them singletons. The sequenced material came from CD4+ T cells, either the whole sample or a sorted fraction (not recorded which). The source of these receptors is a human donor in good health.

This clonotype was detected ten times or more. The chain recombines TRBV11-2 with TRBJ2-2; D unclear. V gave up 2 bases and J gave up 0 bases, with 4 bases separating them. Germline assignment: CDR1 SGHAT and CDR2 FQNNGV. The CDR3 sequence is 14 residues long. The CDR3 sequence: CASSLRANTGELFF. DNA for the CDR3: TGTGCCAGCAGCTTACGAGCGAACACCGGGGAGCTGTTTTTT.

This clonotype showed up just a few times. J is TRBJ2-1 and V is TRBV28, with 10 nucleotides matching TRBD1. Losses at the gene ends were 4 bases for V and 10 bases for J; bases not matched to a gene: 13. The CDR3 loop spans 16 amino acids. Germline lookup yields CDR1 MDHEN and CDR2 SYDVKM. The CDR3 region is CASSSVSGQGREEQFF. CDR3 in DNA: TGTGCCAGCAGTTCCGTCTCGGGACAGGGGCGGGAGGAGCAGTTCTTC.

The V call is TRBV28, the J call TRBJ2-5; tentatively, D is TRBD2 (7 bases). CDR1 is MDHEN and CDR2 is SYDVKM in the germline V gene. V lost 5 bases to trimming and J lost 5 bases, with 21 bases between them. The length of the CDR3 is 16 residues. In nucleotides, the CDR3 is TGTGCCAGCAGTATTTCAACGGGGAGGGGGGAGGAGACCCAGTACTTC. This encodes CASSISTGRGEETQYF.

Note on this clonotype: This may stem from a read error, because a much larger clone lies one nucleotide away. The chain uses TRBV11-2 and TRBJ1-3, with a weak D call TRBD1 (6 bases). V gave up 1 base and J gave up 3 bases, with 7 bases separating them. The CDR3 loop spans 14 amino acids. Germline assignment: CDR1 SGHAT and CDR2 FQNNGV. The CDR3 DNA sequence: TGTGCCAGCAGCTTAGCAGGGGATGGAAACACCATATATTTT. This translates into CASSLAGDGNTIYF. The whole variable domain, filled in from reference TRBV11-2 and TRBJ1-3, reads EAGVAQSPRYKIIEKRQSVAFWCNPISGHATLYWYQQILGQGPKLLIQFQNNGVVDDSQLPKDRFSAERLKGVDSTLKIQPAKLEDSAVYLCASSLAGDGNTIYFGEGSWLTVV.